This TCR beta chain was recorded in a study of T-cell memory formation after mild COVID-19. TCRdb reprocessed the 5' RACE reads via MiXCR and lists one record per CDR3 protein. This table has roughly 190,000 distinct CDR3 sequences, 27% appearing once. A remark on this clonotype: Its antigen is not known.

The study, taken as a whole, reports: Memory sampled before infection contained some responding clones, suggesting cross-reactive memory joined. Clones that contracted clustered mainly in CM and EM if CD4+ and in EMRA if CD8+.

The clonotype comes from an adult woman who had mild COVID-19 (a few samples of this study predate the infection). Cell type and time point are not known. The sequencing sample was made of PBMCs or a T cell subset sorted from them (not recorded which).

CDR3 residues: CASSSAVDEQFF. The CDR3 nucleotides read TGTGCCAGCAGCTCTGCCGTGGATGAGCAGTTCTTC. This chain uses TRBV7-9 with TRBJ2-1; no firm D call. Trimming removed 4 bases from V and 8 bases from J, with 9 bases in between. The CDR3 length is 12 residues. Looked up from germline, CDR1 is SEHNR and CDR2 is FQNEAQ (reference sequence). Together with reference TRBV7-9 and TRBJ2-1, the CDR3 gives the full variable domain: DTGVSQNPRHKITKRGQNVTFRCDPISEHNRLYWYRQTLGQGPEFLTYFQNEAQLEKSRLLSDRFSAERPKGSFSTLEIQRTEQGDSAMYLCASSSAVDEQFFGPGTRLTVL.